Described below is a single TCR beta chain sequence and its context. This CDR3 is 15 amino acids long. The V gene's germline CDR1 is MNHEY and CDR2 SVGAGI. Trimming took off 6 bases at V and 1 base at J, with 15 bases between the two ends. This sample is drawn from a study of graft-versus-host responses after intestinal transplantation. This table comes from immunoSEQ multiplex PCR, and its TCRdb copy is limited to in-frame clones, with some not included. In the table there are 37,000 or so clones, 91% of which are singletons. The receptor comes from a human patient who received an intestinal transplant, so some T cells may come from the graft donor. The chain employs TRBV6-5 and TRBJ1-1, with D hard to call. The sample in question was PBMCs, obtained 300 to 320 days after intestinal transplant. DNA of the CDR3: TGTGCCAGCAGCCTAGCCACGGGCGGGAACACTGAAGCTTTCTTT. Its protein product is CASSLATGGNTEAFF.